This TCR beta chain was identified in a study of T cells after posttransplantation cyclophosphamide. General observations from the study: Recipient CMV seropositivity and CMV reactivation strongly tracked TRB clonality. Skin or GI-infiltrating T cells shared few TRB sequences with blood.

This CDR3 spans 13 amino acids. CDR1 and CDR2 from the germline V gene are MDHEN and SYDVKM. V shed 7 bases and J shed 6 bases, with 16 bases lying between them. Of note for this clone: Its antigen is not identified.

This related bone marrow graft donor gave peripheral blood on the day of marrow donation. Sequencing was performed with immunoSEQ multiplex PCR; in TCRdb, only in-frame clones are kept and a portion is missing. The sample includes around 43,000 clones, around nine tenths of them seen just once. Sequencing was done on a sample of PBMCs. The origin of this receptor is a woman between 45 and 65 years old in good health and a related stem cell transplant donor. The chain is built from TRBV28 and TRBJ2-7; D is ambiguous. The CDR3 DNA reads as TGTGCCAGCACCTCCGGAGCGCATCGCGAGCAGTACTTC. Translation: CASTSGAHREQYF.